Shown below are 3 T cell receptor beta chains from a single sample sequenced in a study of blood T cell repertoires in COVID-19. Using immunoSEQ multiplex PCR, the repertoire was profiled, and TCRdb retains in-frame clones only, with some absent. The sample lists about 220,000 clones, 82% seen once, with 5.2% in the top ten. The sequenced sample was peripheral blood. These receptors were collected from a woman in her 70s with COVID-19, enrolled during active disease.

V is TRBV28 and J is TRBJ1-3; 7 bases are a match to TRBD1. The CDR3 covers 14 residues. J was trimmed by 5 bases and V by 3 bases; bases with no gene match: 4. Germline V gene sequence: CDR1 MDHEN, CDR2 SYDVKM. The CDR3 nucleotides are TGTGCCAGCAGTTTTCGGGACAGCCGAAACACCATATATTTT. Its protein product is CASSFRDSRNTIYF.

The chain links TRBV12-3 or TRBV12-4 to TRBJ1-1; no reliable D call. CDR3 length equals 12 residues. V was cut by 5 bases and J by 11 bases, with 15 bases left in between. The CDR3 nucleotides are TGTGCCAGCAGTCCATCTGCGGGGATCGCTTTCTTT. It specifies CASSPSAGIAFF.

J is TRBJ2-1 and V is TRBV9, with TRBD2 matching over 8 bases. Germline trimming cut 4 bases from V and 4 bases from J; bases unmatched to any gene: 10. Germline-derived CDR1 and CDR2 are SGDLS and YYNGEE. This CDR3 comprises 16 residues. CDR3 residues: CASSSAGASGYNEQFF. The CDR3 coding sequence is TGTGCCAGCAGCTCAGCGGGGGCTAGCGGATACAATGAGCAGTTCTTC.